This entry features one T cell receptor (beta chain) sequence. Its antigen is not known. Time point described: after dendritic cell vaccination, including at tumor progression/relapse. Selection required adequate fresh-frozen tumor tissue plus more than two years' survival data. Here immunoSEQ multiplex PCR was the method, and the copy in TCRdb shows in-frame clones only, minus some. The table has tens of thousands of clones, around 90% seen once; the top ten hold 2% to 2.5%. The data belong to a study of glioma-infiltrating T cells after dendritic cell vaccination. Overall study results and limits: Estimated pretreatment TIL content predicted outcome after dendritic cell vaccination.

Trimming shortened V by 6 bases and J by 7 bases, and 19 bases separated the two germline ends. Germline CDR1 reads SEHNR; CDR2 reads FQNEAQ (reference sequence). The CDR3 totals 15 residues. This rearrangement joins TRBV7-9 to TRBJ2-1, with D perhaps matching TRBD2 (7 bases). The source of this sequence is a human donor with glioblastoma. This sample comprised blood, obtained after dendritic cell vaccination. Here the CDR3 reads CASSLGAGVGNEQFF. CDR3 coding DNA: TGTGCCAGCAGTCTGGGGGCGGGAGTAGGTAATGAGCAGTTCTTC. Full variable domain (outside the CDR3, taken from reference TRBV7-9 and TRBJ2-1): DTGVSQNPRHKITKRGQNVTFRCDPISEHNRLYWYRQTLGQGPEFLTYFQNEAQLEKSRLLSDRFSAERPKGSFSTLEIQRTEQGDSAMYLCASSLGAGVGNEQFFGPGTRLTVL.